These T cell receptor beta chains were read from a single sample in a study of T cells after yellow fever vaccination. MiXCR was run by TCRdb on the 5' RACE reads, yielding one entry per CDR3 protein. The sample holds 240,000 or so distinct CDR3 sequences, 6.5% to 8.5% seen once. The sequences come from CD4+ T cells sorted from PBMCs, collected 15 days after the yellow fever booster vaccination. These receptors were collected from a man aged 30 to 39 who received the YFV17D yellow fever vaccine. CDR3s include the opening cysteine and the closing phenylalanine or tryptophan. D genes are given only for firm matches. Clone size is shown for a subset of rows, as once, few, many or a class of expanded clone.

D gene | J gene | V gene | clone size | CDR3 DNA | CDR3 protein
TRBD2 | TRBJ2-2 | TRBV4-3 | many | TGCGCCAGCAGCCTTTTTAGGGCGGGAGTGGGCACCGGGGAGCTGTTTTTT | CASSLFRAGVGTGELFF
NA | TRBJ2-1 | TRBV7-8 | NA | TGTGCCAGCAGCTCGGGGACTCCGCGCTGGCAGTTCTTC | CASSSGTPRWQFF
NA | TRBJ2-1 | TRBV7-2 | NA | TGTGCCAGCAGCTTAGTCACATGGCAAAACAATGAGCAGTTCTTC | CASSLVTWQNNEQFF
TRBD2 | TRBJ2-1 | TRBV13 | few | TGTGCCAGCAGCTTACCCGGGACTAGCGGGGGGGGCTCCTACAATGAGCAGTTCTTC | CASSLPGTSGGGSYNEQFF
TRBD1 | TRBJ1-5 | TRBV6-2/TRBV6-3 | NA | TGTGCCAGCAGTCCGACAGGGGCCAATCAGCCCCAGCATTTT | CASSPTGANQPQHF
NA | TRBJ1-4 | TRBV4-3 | NA | TGCGCCAGCAGCCACAAAGTCTTCCGAAGGGACAATGAAAAACTGTTTTTT | CASSHKVFRRDNEKLFF
NA | TRBJ1-6 | TRBV4-2 | many | TGTGCCAGCAGCCAAGATTCGGATGCGGGAACCCTCCACTTT | CASSQDSDAGTLHF
NA | TRBJ1-5 | TRBV5-5 | many | TGTGCCAGCAGCTTTGCGGATGGCAATCAGCCCCAGCATTTT | CASSFADGNQPQHF
NA | TRBJ2-7 | TRBV28 | many | TGTGCCAGCAGTTGGGGAGTAGGCGAGCAGTACTTC | CASSWGVGEQYF
TRBD1 | TRBJ2-3 | TRBV7-2 | many | TGTGCCAGCAGCAGAACAGGGGTAAAGCGCACAGATACGCAGTATTTT | CASSRTGVKRTDTQYF
TRBD1 | TRBJ1-2 | TRBV11-2 | few | TGTGCCAGCAGCCCACAGGGGGCTGTTGGCTACACCTTC | CASSPQGAVGYTF
NA | TRBJ1-2 | TRBV7-9 | few | TGTGCCAGCAGCCCCCGTGAGGGGAACTATGGCTACACCTTC | CASSPREGNYGYTF
TRBD2 | TRBJ2-1 | TRBV25-1 | NA | TGTGCCAGCAGTGAATTCCTACCTACTAGCGGGAGTTACAATGAGCAGTTCTTC | CASSEFLPTSGSYNEQFF
NA | TRBJ2-1 | TRBV12-5 | many | TGTGCTAGTGGTTTGGTACTGCCAAGCTCCTACAATGAGCAGTTCTTC | CASGLVLPSSYNEQFF
NA | TRBJ2-5 | TRBV7-2 | few | TGTGCCAGCAGCTTAAGACAATCATACCAAGAGACCCAGTACTTC | CASSLRQSYQETQYF
NA | TRBJ2-4 | TRBV5-1 | few | TGCGCCAGCAGCTTGCGGGGGACCAAAAACATTCAGTACTTC | CASSLRGTKNIQYF
TRBD2 | TRBJ2-1 | TRBV5-1 | many | TGCGCCAGCAGCTGGGGGACTAGCGGGAAAATGGCGAATGAGCAGTTCTTC | CASSWGTSGKMANEQFF
TRBD2 | TRBJ2-5 | TRBV4-2 | few | TGTGCCAGCAGCCCCGGAGGGTTTGGCGGGAGAGCCCAAGAGACCCAGTACTTC | CASSPGGFGGRAQETQYF
NA | TRBJ2-2 | TRBV7-2 | few | TGTGCCAGCTGTGCCAGCGGGTCCGCCGGGGAGCTGTTTTTT | CASCASGSAGELFF
TRBD2 | TRBJ2-1 | TRBV7-2 | many | TGTGCCAGCAGCGGGTGGGGACTAGGTTCCTACAATGAGCAGTTCTTC | CASSGWGLGSYNEQFF
TRBD2 | TRBJ2-1 | TRBV18 | NA | TGTGCCAGCTCAGTTACTAGCGGCACCTACAATGAGCAGTTCTTC | CASSVTSGTYNEQFF
TRBD2 | TRBJ2-3 | TRBV6-5 | NA | TGTGCCAGCAGTTACCAGACTAGCGGGAGTGGAATTAGGACAGATACGCAGTATTTT | CASSYQTSGSGIRTDTQYF
NA | TRBJ1-1 | TRBV6-5 | NA | TGTGCCAGCAGTAACCTCGGTGGGAAAGAAGCTTTCTTT | CASSNLGGKEAFF
TRBD1 | TRBJ2-7 | TRBV6-1 | many | TGTGCCAGCAGGGAGACAGGGGGCTCCTACGAGCAGTACTTC | CASRETGGSYEQYF
NA | TRBJ1-2 | TRBV6-5 | few | TGTGCCAGCAGACTCGGGAGGGGCCTGGGTGGCTACACCTTC | CASRLGRGLGGYTF
NA | TRBJ2-3 | TRBV6-5 | NA | TGTGCCAGCCGTTACACAGCGACAGGTCCAGGCACAGATACGCAGTATTTT | CASRYTATGPGTDTQYF
NA | TRBJ2-2 | TRBV20-1 | few | TGCAGTGCTAGCCTTCGGGGGCTACCCAGCGGGGAGCTGTTTTTT | CSASLRGLPSGELFF
NA | TRBJ1-1 | TRBV12-3/TRBV12-4 | NA | TGTGCCAGCAGTGTGGGGCAGGAGAACACTGAAGCTTTCTTT | CASSVGQENTEAFF
TRBD2 | TRBJ2-7 | TRBV6-2/TRBV6-3 | NA | TGTGCCAGCAGGACCACTACTTCCGGGACTAAACTCTACGAGCAGTACTTC | CASRTTTSGTKLYEQYF
NA | TRBJ2-5 | TRBV20-1 | NA | TGCAGTGCTCGTCCAGGGGGGCAAGAGACCCAGTACTTC | CSARPGGQETQYF
TRBD2 | TRBJ2-1 | TRBV7-2 | NA | TGTGCCAGCACCCTTTTGGGACTAGCGTTCAATGAGCAGTTCTTC | CASTLLGLAFNEQFF
NA | TRBJ2-5 | TRBV20-1 | NA | TGCAGTGCTGGGGACCCTCGTGAGGAACAAGAGACCCAGTACTTC | CSAGDPREEQETQYF
TRBD1 | TRBJ2-7 | TRBV7-2 | many | TGTGCCAGCCTTGGACAGGCCTCCTACGAGCAGTACTTC | CASLGQASYEQYF
TRBD1 | TRBJ2-5 | TRBV7-2 | NA | TGTGCCAGCAGCTTTGGGACAGCGTTAGAGACCCAGTACTTC | CASSFGTALETQYF
TRBD2 | TRBJ2-7 | TRBV7-2 | many | TGTGCCAGCAGCCTCAGCGGGAGGCCGGGCGAGCAGTACTTC | CASSLSGRPGEQYF
NA | TRBJ2-5 | TRBV5-4 | few | TGTGCCAGCAGCTTGGCCCCTGGGGGCGTGGGGGAGACCCAGTACTTC | CASSLAPGGVGETQYF
TRBD1 | TRBJ1-4 | TRBV27 | NA | TGTGCCAGCAGTCCGACACGCCCTCGGGACAGGGATGAAAAACTGTTTTTT | CASSPTRPRDRDEKLFF
TRBD1 | TRBJ2-1 | TRBV5-1 | NA | TGCGCCAGCAGCCCAGGAGAGGGGGACAGGGTTTTAATCAATGAGCAGTTCTTC | CASSPGEGDRVLINEQFF
NA | TRBJ2-3 | TRBV12-3/TRBV12-4 | NA | TGTGCCAGCAGTTTCCTTGGTGCCAGCGGCATAAATACGCAGTATTTT | CASSFLGASGINTQYF
NA | TRBJ1-5 | TRBV3-1 | NA | TGTGCCAGCAGCCAAAGGGGCCCCGGAGGGAATCAGCCCCAGCATTTT | CASSQRGPGGNQPQHF
TRBD1 | TRBJ1-2 | TRBV7-9 | few | TGTGCCAGCAGCCCCGGACAGGGGGGACCTAACTATGGCTACACCTTC | CASSPGQGGPNYGYTF
NA | TRBJ2-3 | TRBV28 | few | TGTGCCAGCAGTTTCGCGGGCGTGGGGTCAGATACGCAGTATTTT | CASSFAGVGSDTQYF
TRBD1 | TRBJ1-1 | TRBV5-1 | NA | TGCGCCAGCAGCAACGGACAGGGTACTGAAGCTTTCTTT | CASSNGQGTEAFF
TRBD2 | TRBJ2-1 | TRBV29-1 | many | TGCAGCACGGGACTAGCGGGAACTGGAAATGAGCAGTTCTTC | CSTGLAGTGNEQFF
NA | TRBJ2-6 | TRBV7-6 | few | TGTGCCAGCAGCGAGGTACAATGGGCCAACGTCCTGACTTTC | CASSEVQWANVLTF
NA | TRBJ2-1 | TRBV5-6 | many | TGTGCCAGCAGCTCCGGAGGGAGCGGGCTCAATGAGCAGTTCTTC | CASSSGGSGLNEQFF
NA | TRBJ2-5 | TRBV28 | few | TGTGCCAGCAGAGGGCTACAGCTTTCGCGGGAAGAGACCCAGTACTTC | CASRGLQLSREETQYF
TRBD2 | TRBJ2-2 | TRBV24-1 | few | TGTGCCACCAGTGTTAAAGCGGGATTGTCGACCGGGGAGCTGTTTTTT | CATSVKAGLSTGELFF
NA | TRBJ2-5 | TRBV5-1 | NA | TGCGCCAGCAGCTTGCCCAACGGACAAGCTCAAGAGACCCAGTACTTC | CASSLPNGQAQETQYF
NA | TRBJ1-5 | TRBV5-5 | NA | TGTGCCAGCAGCTCCCTGGGCCAGGGGAGTCAGCCCCAGCATTTT | CASSSLGQGSQPQHF
NA | TRBJ2-1 | TRBV5-5 | few | TGTGCCAGCATGCCCTCGGACAATGAGCAGTTCTTC | CASMPSDNEQFF
NA | TRBJ1-5 | TRBV20-1 | NA | TGCAGTGCTAGGAGTGTGGCGGGGCAGCCCCAGCATTTT | CSARSVAGQPQHF
NA | TRBJ2-1 | TRBV5-4 | NA | TGTGCCAGCAGCGGGGGCTGGACTAGGTCTTTCAATGAGCAGTTCTTC | CASSGGWTRSFNEQFF
NA | TRBJ2-3 | TRBV7-2 | NA | TGTGCCAGCAGGACAGCGGTGACAGATACGCAGTATTTT | CASRTAVTDTQYF
NA | TRBJ1-1 | TRBV20-1 | many | TGCAGTGTACAACAGGTTTTATACACTGAAGCTTTCTTT | CSVQQVLYTEAFF
NA | TRBJ1-1 | TRBV12-3/TRBV12-4 | many | TGTGCCAGCAGTGACACTGAAGCTTTCTTT | CASSDTEAFF
TRBD2 | TRBJ2-7 | TRBV11-2 | NA | TGTGCCAGCAGCTCCCTAACCGGGACTAGCGGGCCTATTCAGTACTTC | CASSSLTGTSGPIQYF
TRBD1 | TRBJ2-1 | TRBV12-5 | many | TGTGCTAGTGGTTTGGGGACACAGGGGGCGCGCGAGCAGTTCTTC | CASGLGTQGAREQFF
TRBD2 | TRBJ2-1 | TRBV20-1 | many | TGCAGTGCTAGAGATGAAGGTAGCGGGAGTAATGAGCAGTTCTTC | CSARDEGSGSNEQFF